This TCR beta chain was observed in a study of blood T cell repertoires in COVID-19. At the level of the study: Some COVID-19 samples were acute and others convalescent; all came from the United States, Italy and Spain. PBMCs, B-cell-depleted T cells, or T cells provided the cDNA or gDNA that made up the material.

This CDR3 comprises 16 residues. Germline CDR1 reads MDHEN; CDR2 reads SYDVKM. The germline V and J ends were trimmed by 2 bases and 5 bases, with 18 bases remaining between them. As processed by the authors: Amplification from reference gene primers served as the basis for estimated nucleated cell counts. The table came from immunoSEQ multiplex PCR; TCRdb's copy has only in-frame clones and leaves some out. V and J calls plus clone size are reproduced from that table; the DNA served to infer D and trimming. The sample shows tens of thousands of clones, approximately 88% of them seen only once. What was sequenced was peripheral blood. The genes are TRBV28 and TRBJ1-2; D may be TRBD1 (5 bases). The origin of this receptor is a human donor with active COVID-19. The donor label of this sample is uncertain. CDR3 region: CASSLQEGAGGYGYTF. As DNA, the CDR3 is TGTGCCAGCAGTTTACAGGAAGGGGCGGGAGGGTATGGCTACACCTTC.